This T cell receptor beta chain was obtained from a study of shared clonotypes between healthy human individuals. Between the trimmed V and J ends, which lost 6 bases and 1 base, there was a span of 9 bases. Germline V CDR1 and CDR2: LNHDA, SQIVND (reference sequence). This CDR3 spans 13 amino acids. Genomic DNA per cell subset filled all wells of several immunoSEQ plates. The authors ran unsorted PBMC replicate PCRs on 250 to 350 ng DNA, approximately 30,000 T cell genomes. Ten immunoSEQ deep assay plates were used to sequence unsorted PBMC DNA. In the authors' workflow: Without quality scores, immunoSEQ junctional reads could not be filtered like full-length reads. Sequencing was performed with immunoSEQ multiplex PCR; in TCRdb, only in-frame clones are kept and a portion is missing. For V, J and clone size, that table is used; D and trimming come from the DNA. The sample records about 490,000 clones, around 78% being singletons.

The sequence was obtained from a woman aged 40-49 years in good health. Some clones in this sample may be carry-over from other donors' samples. Sequenced input: PBMCs. The gene calls are TRBV19 and TRBJ1-1; D is unclear. The CDR3 sequence: CASRIQTNTEAFF. For the CDR3, the DNA is TGTGCCAGTAGGATTCAGACGAACACTGAAGCTTTCTTT.